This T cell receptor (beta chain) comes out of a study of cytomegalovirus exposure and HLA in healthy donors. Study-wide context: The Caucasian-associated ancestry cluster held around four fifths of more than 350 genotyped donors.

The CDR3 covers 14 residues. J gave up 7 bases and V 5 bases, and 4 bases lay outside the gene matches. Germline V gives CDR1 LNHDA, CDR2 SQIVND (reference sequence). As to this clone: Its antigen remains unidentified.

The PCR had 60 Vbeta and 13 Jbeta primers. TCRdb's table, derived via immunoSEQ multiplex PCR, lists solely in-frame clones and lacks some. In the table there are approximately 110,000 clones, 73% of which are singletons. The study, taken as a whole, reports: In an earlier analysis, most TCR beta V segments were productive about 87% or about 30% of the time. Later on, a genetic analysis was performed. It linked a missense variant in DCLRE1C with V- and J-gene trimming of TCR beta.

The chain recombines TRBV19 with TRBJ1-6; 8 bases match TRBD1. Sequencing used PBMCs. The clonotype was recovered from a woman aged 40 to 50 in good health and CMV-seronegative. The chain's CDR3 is CASSVQGGNSPLHF. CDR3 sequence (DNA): TGTGCCAGTAGTGTACAGGGGGGAAATTCACCCCTCCACTTT.